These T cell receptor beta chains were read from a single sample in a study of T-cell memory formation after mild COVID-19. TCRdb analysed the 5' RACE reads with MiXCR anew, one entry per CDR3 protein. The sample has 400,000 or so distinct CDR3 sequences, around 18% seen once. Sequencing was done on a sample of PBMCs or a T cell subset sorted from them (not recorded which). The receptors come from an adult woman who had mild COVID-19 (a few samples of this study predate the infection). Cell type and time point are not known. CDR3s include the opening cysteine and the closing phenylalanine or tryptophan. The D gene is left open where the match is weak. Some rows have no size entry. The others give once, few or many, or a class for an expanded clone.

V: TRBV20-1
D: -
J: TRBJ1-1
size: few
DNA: TGCAGTGCACCCCCCGGGGGGGCCGTTTTCAGGATGGAAGCTTTCTTT
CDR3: CSAPPGGAVFRMEAFF

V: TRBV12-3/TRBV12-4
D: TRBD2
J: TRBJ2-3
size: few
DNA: TGTGCCAGCAACCTAGCGGGCGGCACAGATACGCAGTATTTT
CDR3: CASNLAGGTDTQYF

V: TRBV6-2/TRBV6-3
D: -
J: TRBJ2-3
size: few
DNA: TGTGCCAGCAGTTGGGAGTCTAGCACAGATACGCAGTATTTT
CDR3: CASSWESSTDTQYF

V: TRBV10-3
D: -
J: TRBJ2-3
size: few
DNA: TGTGCCATCAGTGAGTCCCAGGGGCGGGATACGCAGTATTTT
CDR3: CAISESQGRDTQYF

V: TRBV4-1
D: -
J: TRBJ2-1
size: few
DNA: TGCGCCAGCAGCCGAGTCATTCAGGGGGAGCAGTTCTTC
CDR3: CASSRVIQGEQFF

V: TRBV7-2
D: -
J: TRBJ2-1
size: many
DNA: TGTGCCAGCAGCTCAAGGCAGCTCTCGTCCAATGAGCAGTTCTTC
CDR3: CASSSRQLSSNEQFF

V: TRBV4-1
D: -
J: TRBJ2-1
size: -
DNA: TGCGCCAGCAGCCAAGCAAGAGGTTACAATGAGCAGTTCTTC
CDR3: CASSQARGYNEQFF

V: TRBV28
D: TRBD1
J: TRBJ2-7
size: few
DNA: TGTGCCAGCAGTCCGGGACAGGGGGTCGACTCCGAGCAGTACTTC
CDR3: CASSPGQGVDSEQYF

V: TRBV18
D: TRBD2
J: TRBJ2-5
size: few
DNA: TGTGCCAGCTCCCACGGCGGGGGGAAGAGGCAGACCCAGTACTTC
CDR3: CASSHGGGKRQTQYF

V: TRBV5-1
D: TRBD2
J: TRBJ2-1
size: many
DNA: TGCGCCAGCAGCCGGACTAGCGGGGGGAGCTCCTACAATGAGCAGTTCTTC
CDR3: CASSRTSGGSSYNEQFF

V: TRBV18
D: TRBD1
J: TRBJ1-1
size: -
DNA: TGTGCCAGCTCACCAACAGGGGGCATTTCCCCTGAAGCTTTCTTT
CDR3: CASSPTGGISPEAFF

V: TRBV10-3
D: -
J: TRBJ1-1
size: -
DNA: TGTGCCATCAGTGAGTCCGATACGACGGATGAAGCTTTCTTT
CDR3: CAISESDTTDEAFF

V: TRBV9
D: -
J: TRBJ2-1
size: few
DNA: TGTGCCAGCAGCCCGGCGGCTCCCTCCTACAATGAGCAGTTCTTC
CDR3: CASSPAAPSYNEQFF

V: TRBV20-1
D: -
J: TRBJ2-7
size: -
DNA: TGCAGTGCTAGACGTGGCTACGAGCAGTACTTC
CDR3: CSARRGYEQYF

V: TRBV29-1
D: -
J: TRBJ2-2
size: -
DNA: TGCAGCGTCCCCTTCGTCGGGGAGCTGTTTTTT
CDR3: CSVPFVGELFF

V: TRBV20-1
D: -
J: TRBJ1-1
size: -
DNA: TGCAGTGCGAGGCGGCAGGGACCTAACACTGAAGCTTTCTTT
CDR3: CSARRQGPNTEAFF

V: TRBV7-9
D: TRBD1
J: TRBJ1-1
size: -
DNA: TGTGCCAGCAGCTGGGGGCGACAGGGCATAAACACTGAAGCTTTCTTT
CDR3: CASSWGRQGINTEAFF

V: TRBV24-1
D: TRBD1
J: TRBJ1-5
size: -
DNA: TGTGCCACCAGTGTCGGAGGGGGCCCTCAGCCCCAGCATTTT
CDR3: CATSVGGGPQPQHF

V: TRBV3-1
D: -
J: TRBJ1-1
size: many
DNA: TGTGCCAGCAGCCAAGCGACCAATGAAGCTTTCTTT
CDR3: CASSQATNEAFF

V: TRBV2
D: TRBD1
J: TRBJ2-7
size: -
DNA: TGTGCCAGCAGTGAGCACAGGGGACACGAGCAGTACTTC
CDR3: CASSEHRGHEQYF

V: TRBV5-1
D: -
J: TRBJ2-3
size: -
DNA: TGCGCCAGCAGCTACCGGGACTTCAGCACAGATACGCAGTATTTT
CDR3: CASSYRDFSTDTQYF

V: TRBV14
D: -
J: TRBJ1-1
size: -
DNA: TGTGCCAGCAGCCAAGTTGCAGGGTTGTTGGGCACTGAAGCTTTCTTT
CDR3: CASSQVAGLLGTEAFF

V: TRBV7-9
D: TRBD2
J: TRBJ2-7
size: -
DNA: TGTGCCAGCATCCCCGCCACTAGCGACGACGAGCAGTACTTC
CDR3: CASIPATSDDEQYF